This T cell receptor (beta chain) was captured in a study of cytomegalovirus exposure and HLA in healthy donors. CDR1 is SGDLS, CDR2 YYNGEE, per germline. Germline trimming cut 7 bases from V and 3 bases from J; bases unmatched to any gene: 7. The CDR3 spans 14 residues. PCR primers comprised 60 Vbeta and 13 Jbeta primers. Clones were sequenced by immunoSEQ multiplex PCR, and TCRdb holds only the in-frame ones, with some missing. Among some 140,000 clones, about 78% were seen once, and the ten largest hold around 1.2%. Study results and caveats: Per a prior analysis, the majority of TCR beta V segments were productive roughly 87% or roughly 30% of the time.

About this clone: Its target is unknown.

This sequence joins TRBV9 and TRBJ2-5; 9 bases agree with TRBD2. Sample: PBMCs. The origin of this receptor is a man aged 45-65 years in good health and CMV-seronegative. Here the CDR3 DNA reads TGTGCCAGCGGTAGCGGGGGTACTAAAGAGACCCAGTACTTC. This gives the protein CASGSGGTKETQYF.